This T cell receptor (beta chain) was obtained from a study of blood T cell repertoires in COVID-19. This CDR3 is built from 18 residues. Germline assignment: CDR1 WSHSY and CDR2 SAAADI. Trimming removed 7 bases from V and 0 bases from J, with 22 bases in between. Clones were sequenced by immunoSEQ multiplex PCR, and TCRdb holds only the in-frame ones, with some missing. The table lists about 180,000 clones, roughly nine tenths of them singletons, with approximately 2% in the top ten. The chain couples TRBV10-2 to TRBJ2-4; D possibly corresponds to TRBD2 (6 bases). Sequenced material: peripheral blood. The source is a man aged 18 to 29 who had recovered from COVID-19. The CDR3 protein is CASTQPGVAVIAKNIQYF. The CDR3 region has the DNA TGCGCCAGCACCCAACCGGGAGTAGCCGTGATAGCCAAAAACATTCAGTACTTC.